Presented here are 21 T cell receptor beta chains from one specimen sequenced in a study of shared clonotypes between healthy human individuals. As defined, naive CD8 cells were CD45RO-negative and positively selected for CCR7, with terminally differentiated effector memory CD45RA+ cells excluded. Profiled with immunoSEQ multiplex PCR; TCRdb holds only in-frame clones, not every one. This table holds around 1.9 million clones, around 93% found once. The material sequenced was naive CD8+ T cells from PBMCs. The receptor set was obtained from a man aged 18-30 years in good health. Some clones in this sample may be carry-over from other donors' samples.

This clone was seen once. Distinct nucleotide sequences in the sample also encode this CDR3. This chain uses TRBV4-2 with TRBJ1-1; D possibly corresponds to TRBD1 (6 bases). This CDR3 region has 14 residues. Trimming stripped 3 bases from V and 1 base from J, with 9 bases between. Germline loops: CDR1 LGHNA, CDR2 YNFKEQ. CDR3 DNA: TGTGCCAGCAGCCAGGGGGCAGGGAACACTGAAGCTTTCTTT. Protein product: CASSQGAGNTEAFF.

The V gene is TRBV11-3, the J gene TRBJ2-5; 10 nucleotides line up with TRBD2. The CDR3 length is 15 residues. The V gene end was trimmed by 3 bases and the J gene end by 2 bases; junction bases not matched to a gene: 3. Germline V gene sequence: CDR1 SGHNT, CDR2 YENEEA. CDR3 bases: TGTGCCAGCAGCTTGGGAGCGGGAGGGCAAGAGACCCAGTACTTC. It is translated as CASSLGAGGQETQYF.

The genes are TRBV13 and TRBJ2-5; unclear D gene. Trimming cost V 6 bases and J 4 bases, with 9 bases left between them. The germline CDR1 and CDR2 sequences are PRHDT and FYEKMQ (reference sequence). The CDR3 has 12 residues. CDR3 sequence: CASRVVGETQYF. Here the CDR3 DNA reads TGTGCCAGCAGGGTAGTGGGAGAGACCCAGTACTTC.

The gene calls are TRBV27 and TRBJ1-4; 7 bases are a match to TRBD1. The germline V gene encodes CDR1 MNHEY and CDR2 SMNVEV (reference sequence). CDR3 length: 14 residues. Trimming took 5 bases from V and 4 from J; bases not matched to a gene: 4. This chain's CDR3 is CASSPDRNNEKLFF. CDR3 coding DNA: TGTGCCAGCAGTCCGGACAGGAATAATGAAAAACTGTTTTTT.

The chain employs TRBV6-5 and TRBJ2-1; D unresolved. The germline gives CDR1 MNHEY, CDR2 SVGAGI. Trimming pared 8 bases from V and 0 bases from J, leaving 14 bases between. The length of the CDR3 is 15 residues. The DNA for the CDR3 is TGTGCCAGCTCCCTCACTTGGAGCTCCTACAATGAGCAGTTCTTC. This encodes CASSLTWSSYNEQFF.

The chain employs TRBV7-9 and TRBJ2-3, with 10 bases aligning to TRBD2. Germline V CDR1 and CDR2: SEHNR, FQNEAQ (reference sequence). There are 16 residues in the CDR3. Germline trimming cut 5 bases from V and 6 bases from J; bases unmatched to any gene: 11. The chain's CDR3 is CASSAGTSAPWDTQYF. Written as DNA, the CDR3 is TGTGCCAGCAGCGCCGGGACTAGCGCACCTTGGGATACGCAGTATTTT.

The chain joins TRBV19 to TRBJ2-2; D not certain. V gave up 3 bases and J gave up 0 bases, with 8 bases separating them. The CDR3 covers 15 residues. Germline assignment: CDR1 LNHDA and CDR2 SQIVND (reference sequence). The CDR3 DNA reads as TGTGCCAGTAGTATCTCCGCTACGAACACCGGGGAGCTGTTTTTT. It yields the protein CASSISATNTGELFF.

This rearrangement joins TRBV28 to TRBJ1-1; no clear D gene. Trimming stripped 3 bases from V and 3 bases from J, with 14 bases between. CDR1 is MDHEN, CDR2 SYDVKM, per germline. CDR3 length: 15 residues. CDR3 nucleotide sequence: TGTGCCAGCAGTTTTCTACGCCGCGGGGACACTGAAGCTTTCTTT. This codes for CASSFLRRGDTEAFF. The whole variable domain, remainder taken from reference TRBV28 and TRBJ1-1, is DVKVTQSSRYLVKRTGEKVFLECVQDMDHENMFWYRQDPGLGLRLIYFSYDVKMKEKGDIPEGYSVSREKKERFSLILESASTNQTSMYLCASSFLRRGDTEAFFGQGTRLTVV.

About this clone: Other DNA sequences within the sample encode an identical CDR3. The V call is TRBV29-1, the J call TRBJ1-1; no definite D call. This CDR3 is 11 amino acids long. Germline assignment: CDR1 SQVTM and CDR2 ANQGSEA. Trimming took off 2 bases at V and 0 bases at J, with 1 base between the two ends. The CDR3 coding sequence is TGCAGCGTTGAAATGAACACTGAAGCTTTCTTT. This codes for CSVEMNTEAFF.

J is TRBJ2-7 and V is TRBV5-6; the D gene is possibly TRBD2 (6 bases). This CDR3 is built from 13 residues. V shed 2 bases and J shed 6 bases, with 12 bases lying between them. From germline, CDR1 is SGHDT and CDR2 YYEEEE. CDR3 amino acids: CASSFGGDGEQYF. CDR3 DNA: TGTGCCAGCAGCTTTGGAGGGGACGGCGAGCAGTACTTC.

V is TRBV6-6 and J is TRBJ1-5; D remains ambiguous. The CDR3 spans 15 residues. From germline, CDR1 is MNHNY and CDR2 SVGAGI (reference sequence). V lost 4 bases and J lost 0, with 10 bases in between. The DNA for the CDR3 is TGTGCCAGCAGTTTGACGGAATATAGCAATCAGCCCCAGCATTTT. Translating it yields CASSLTEYSNQPQHF.

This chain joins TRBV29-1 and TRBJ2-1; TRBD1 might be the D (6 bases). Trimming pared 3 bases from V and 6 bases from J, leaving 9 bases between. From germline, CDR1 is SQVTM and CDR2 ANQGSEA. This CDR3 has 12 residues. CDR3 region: CSVDQGSNEQFF. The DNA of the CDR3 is TGCAGCGTTGACCAGGGGTCCAATGAGCAGTTCTTC.

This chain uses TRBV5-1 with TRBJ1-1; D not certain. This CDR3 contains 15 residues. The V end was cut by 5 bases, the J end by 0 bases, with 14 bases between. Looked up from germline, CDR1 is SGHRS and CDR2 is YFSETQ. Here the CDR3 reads CASRFRQDLNTEAFF. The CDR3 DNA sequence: TGCGCCAGCAGATTCCGCCAAGACCTGAACACTGAAGCTTTCTTT.

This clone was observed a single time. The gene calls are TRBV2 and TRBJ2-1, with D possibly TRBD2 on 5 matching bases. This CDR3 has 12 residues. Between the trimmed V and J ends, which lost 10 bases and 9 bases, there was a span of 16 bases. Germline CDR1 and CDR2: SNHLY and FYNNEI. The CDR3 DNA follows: TGTGCCACCCTGCTCCTAGCTCGTGAGCAGTTCTTC. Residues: CATLLLAREQFF.

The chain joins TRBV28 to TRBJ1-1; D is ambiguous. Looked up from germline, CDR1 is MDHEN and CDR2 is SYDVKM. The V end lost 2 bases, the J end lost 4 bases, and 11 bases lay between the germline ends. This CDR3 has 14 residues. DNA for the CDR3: TGTGCCAGCAGTTTAAAGGGTTGGGGCACTGAAGCTTTCTTT. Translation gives CASSLKGWGTEAFF. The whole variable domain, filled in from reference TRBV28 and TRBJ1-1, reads DVKVTQSSRYLVKRTGEKVFLECVQDMDHENMFWYRQDPGLGLRLIYFSYDVKMKEKGDIPEGYSVSREKKERFSLILESASTNQTSMYLCASSLKGWGTEAFFGQGTRLTVV.

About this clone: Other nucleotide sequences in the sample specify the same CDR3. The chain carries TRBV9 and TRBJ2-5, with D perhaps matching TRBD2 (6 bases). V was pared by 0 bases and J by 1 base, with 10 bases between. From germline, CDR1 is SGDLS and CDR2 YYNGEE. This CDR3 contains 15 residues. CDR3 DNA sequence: TGTGCCAGCAGCGTAGGGGGGAGGCCCCAAGAGACCCAGTACTTC. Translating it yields CASSVGGRPQETQYF.

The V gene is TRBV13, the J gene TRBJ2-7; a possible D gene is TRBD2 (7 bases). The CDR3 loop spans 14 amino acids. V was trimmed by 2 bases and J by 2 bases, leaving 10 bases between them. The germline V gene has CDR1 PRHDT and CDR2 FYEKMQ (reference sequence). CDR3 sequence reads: CASSLRGAPYEQYF. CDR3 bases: TGTGCCAGCAGCTTACGGGGGGCCCCCTACGAGCAGTACTTC.

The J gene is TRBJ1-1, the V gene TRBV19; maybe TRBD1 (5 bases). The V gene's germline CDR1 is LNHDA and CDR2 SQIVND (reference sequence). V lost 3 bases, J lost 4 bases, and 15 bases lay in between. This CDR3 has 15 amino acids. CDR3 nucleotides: TGTGCCAGTAGTATTGGGGGATGGGAGAGCACTGAAGCTTTCTTT. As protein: CASSIGGWESTEAFF.

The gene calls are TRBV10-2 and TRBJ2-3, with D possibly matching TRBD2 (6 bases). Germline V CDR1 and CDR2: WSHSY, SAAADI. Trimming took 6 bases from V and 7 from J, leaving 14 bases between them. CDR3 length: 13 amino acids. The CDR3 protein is CASSLGGRNTQYF. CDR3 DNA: TGCGCCAGCAGCCTCGGAGGGCGTAATACGCAGTATTTT.

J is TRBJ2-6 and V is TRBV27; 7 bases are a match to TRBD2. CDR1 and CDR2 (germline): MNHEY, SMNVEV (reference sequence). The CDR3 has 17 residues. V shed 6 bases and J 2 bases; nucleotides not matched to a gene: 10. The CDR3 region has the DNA TGTGCCAGCAGCCCGCTGGGGGGGGAACCTGGGGCCAACGTCCTGACTTTC. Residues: CASSPLGGEPGANVLTF.

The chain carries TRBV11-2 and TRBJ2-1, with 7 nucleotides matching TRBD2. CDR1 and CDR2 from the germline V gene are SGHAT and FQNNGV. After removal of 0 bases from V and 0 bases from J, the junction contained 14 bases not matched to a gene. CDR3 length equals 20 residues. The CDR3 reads CASSLDWRLAAKSSYNEQFF. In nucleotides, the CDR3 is TGTGCCAGCAGCTTAGATTGGAGGCTAGCGGCCAAAAGCTCCTACAATGAGCAGTTCTTC.